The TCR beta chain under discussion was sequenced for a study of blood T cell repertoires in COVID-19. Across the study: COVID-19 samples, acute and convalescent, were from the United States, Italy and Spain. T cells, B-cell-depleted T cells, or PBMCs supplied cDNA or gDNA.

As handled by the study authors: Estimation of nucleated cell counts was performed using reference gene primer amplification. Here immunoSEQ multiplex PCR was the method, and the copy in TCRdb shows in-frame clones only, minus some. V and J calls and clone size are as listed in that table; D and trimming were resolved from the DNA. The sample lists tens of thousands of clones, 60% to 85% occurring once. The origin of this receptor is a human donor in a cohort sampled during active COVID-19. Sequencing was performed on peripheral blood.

CDR3 region: CASRLSGRRTDTQYF. DNA for the CDR3: TGTGCCAGTAGATTATCCGGGAGGAGGACAGATACGCAGTATTTT. The chain links TRBV19 to TRBJ2-3, with 7 bases fitting TRBD2. This CDR3 has 15 amino acids. J lost 3 bases, V lost 6 bases, and 9 bases had no gene match. In germline, CDR1 is LNHDA, CDR2 SQIVND (reference sequence). Based on the CDR3 plus reference TRBV19 and TRBJ2-3, the full variable domain is DGGITQSPKYLFRKEGQNVTLSCEQNLNHDAMYWYRQDPGQGLRLIYYSQIVNDFQKGDIAEGYSVSREKKESFPLTVTSAQKNPTAFYLCASRLSGRRTDTQYFGPGTRLTVL.